This T cell receptor beta chain was profiled in a study of cytomegalovirus exposure and HLA in healthy donors. CDR1 is MNHNS and CDR2 is SASEGT in the germline V gene. The CDR3 contains 15 residues. The germline V and J ends were trimmed by 5 bases and 8 bases, with 18 bases remaining between them. The sample holds a few counts of this clone. With 60 Vbeta and 13 Jbeta primers, the PCR was carried out. Sequencing was performed with immunoSEQ multiplex PCR; in TCRdb, only in-frame clones are kept and a portion is missing. The sample records about 97,000 clones, about a tenth being singletons. This rearrangement joins TRBV6-1 to TRBJ1-4; D may be TRBD1 (6 bases). Sequences were obtained from PBMCs. The source is a man in his fifties or sixties in good health and CMV-seropositive. Here the CDR3 reads CASSRREQGLEKLFF. The CDR3 DNA sequence: TGTGCCAGCAGTCGAAGGGAACAGGGCCTCGAAAAACTGTTTTTT.